This T cell receptor (beta chain) was retrieved from a study of OX40 agonist ivuxolimab in advanced cancers. Study information: Hepatocellular carcinoma, melanoma, renal cell or head and neck cancer was diagnosed in the dose-escalation patients. Partial responses were achieved by three patients: one hepatocellular carcinoma, two cutaneous melanoma. Whole-study findings and limits: Among T cells, CD8+ cells averaged more expanded clones than CD4+ cells. CD4+ and CD8+ blood T cells expanded clonally by week 6 at 0.1 to 3.0 mg/kg.

Generated by immunoSEQ multiplex PCR, the TCRdb table keeps only in-frame clones and is missing some. There are around 53,000 clones in the sample; about 88% occur only once, and over 6% lies in the top ten. With respect to this clone: What it recognizes is unknown.

There are 14 residues in the CDR3. The ends were cut back, 1 base at V and 0 bases at J, with 6 bases in the middle. Germline values: CDR1 SNHLY, CDR2 FYNNEI. J is TRBJ1-1 and V is TRBV2; perhaps TRBD1 as D (5 bases). The sequenced sample was CD4+ or CD8+ T cells sorted from blood, obtained in a trial of the OX40 agonist ivuxolimab. The origin of this receptor is an adult with an advanced solid tumor such as melanoma, head and neck, liver or kidney cancer. The CDR3 DNA is TGTGCCAGCAGTGAAGGGGGGGTGAACACTGAAGCTTTCTTT. Protein product: CASSEGGVNTEAFF.